This TCR beta chain was captured by sequencing in a study of blood T cells in healthy people across ages. Across the study: The template switching approach captured approximately one barcoded beta molecule for every two T cells.

On this clonotype: Its specificity is not known.

Overall study findings and caveats: Because sorting was not performed, PBMCs prevented conclusive naive versus antigen-experienced comparison. Diversity of TCR beta correlated strongly with naive T cell percentage.

Combining a sample-barcoded 5' primer with a J-beta primer mix, a second PCR ran for about 6 to 12 cycles. Each cDNA molecule, via a template-switch adaptor with 12 random nucleotides, was tagged. One entry per CDR3 protein, called by TCRdb with MiXCR from the 5' RACE reads. The sample has approximately 810,000 distinct CDR3 sequences; 29% are singletons. V was pared by 4 bases and J by 8 bases, with 19 bases between. CDR3 length: 15 residues. Germline V gives CDR1 SGHNT, CDR2 YYREEE (reference sequence). This TCR derives from a woman over 75 in good health. This chain joins TRBV5-4 and TRBJ2-1; tentative D call: TRBD2 (6 bases). Specimen: blood. The CDR3 DNA is TGTGCCAGCAGCCCGCCGGGGGATGAAGGGGATGAGCAGTTCTTC. Amino acid sequence: CASSPPGDEGDEQFF.